These 13 T cell receptor beta chains were sequenced from one sample in a study of T cell changes during pregnancy in multiple sclerosis. Method: immunoSEQ multiplex PCR; TCRdb's copy keeps in-frame clones and lacks some. In the table there are 65,000 to 90,000 clones, around 92% of which are singletons. The material sequenced was peripheral blood, taken in the third trimester of pregnancy. The receptors here all came from a female donor in good health, enrolled as a control in a pregnancy study.

The chain combines TRBV6-5 with TRBJ2-1; 7 bases line up with TRBD2. J gave up 5 bases and V 6 bases, and 10 bases lay outside the gene matches. Germline CDR1 and CDR2: MNHEY and SVGAGI. There are 15 residues in the CDR3. The CDR3 spells CASSPGGGWDNEQFF. The CDR3 DNA reads TGTGCCAGCAGCCCGGGAGGAGGTTGGGACAATGAGCAGTTCTTC.

V is TRBV4-3 and J is TRBJ2-5; a weak D match, TRBD2 (6 bases). V dropped 1 base and J dropped 5 bases, with 11 bases sitting between them. Germline V gene lookup returns CDR1 LGHNA and CDR2 YSLEER. This CDR3 is built from 14 residues. The CDR3: CASSQVPGDETQYF. The CDR3 DNA reads as TGCGCCAGCAGCCAAGTTCCGGGGGACGAGACCCAGTACTTC.

The rearrangement joins TRBV4-1 to TRBJ2-7, with 7 nucleotides matching TRBD1. The CDR3 loop spans 15 amino acids. J was trimmed by 6 bases and V by 3 bases; bases with no gene match: 11. Germline-derived CDR1 and CDR2 are MGHRA and YSYEKL. In DNA, the CDR3 is TGCGCCAGCAGCCAGCAACGAACAGGGGTTGGCGAGCAGTACTTC. This codes for CASSQQRTGVGEQYF.

V and J are TRBV19 and TRBJ1-5; 7 bases are shared with TRBD1. The J segment lost 1 base and the V segment lost 5 bases, leaving 5 bases of the junction unmatched. Germline V gene sequence: CDR1 LNHDA, CDR2 SQIVND (reference sequence). This CDR3 is 15 amino acids long. The CDR3 is CASSWTGQSNQPQHF. CDR3 DNA sequence: TGTGCCAGTAGTTGGACAGGACAAAGCAATCAGCCCCAGCATTTT.

The rearrangement uses TRBV5-1 and TRBJ1-2; no definite D call. Trimming left V 3 bases short and J 4 bases short, with 7 bases between. Looked up from germline, CDR1 is SGHRS and CDR2 is YFSETQ. The CDR3 loop spans 12 amino acids. CDR3 DNA: TGCGCCAGCAGCTCTGACACCTATGGCTACACCTTC. Translation: CASSSDTYGYTF.

The chain recombines TRBV19 with TRBJ2-1, with D possibly being TRBD1 (6 bases). The germline gives CDR1 LNHDA, CDR2 SQIVND (reference sequence). Trimming removed 5 bases at V and 4 bases at J, with 12 bases between. CDR3 length equals 14 residues. CDR3 loop: CASSGGGFYNEQFF. Written as DNA, the CDR3 is TGTGCCAGTAGTGGGGGCGGGTTTTACAATGAGCAGTTCTTC. Supplemented by reference TRBV19 and TRBJ2-1, the full variable domain reads DGGITQSPKYLFRKEGQNVTLSCEQNLNHDAMYWYRQDPGQGLRLIYYSQIVNDFQKGDIAEGYSVSREKKESFPLTVTSAQKNPTAFYLCASSGGGFYNEQFFGPGTRLTVL.

This chain connects TRBV7-2 to TRBJ2-4, with a possible D match to TRBD2 (6 bases). The CDR3 covers 16 residues. Between the trimmed V and J ends, which lost 1 base and 3 bases, there was a span of 13 bases. Germline CDR1 and CDR2: SGHTA and FQGNSA. CDR3 protein: CASSLVAGFDKNIQYF. The CDR3 coding sequence is TGTGCCAGCAGCTTAGTGGCGGGATTTGACAAAAACATTCAGTACTTC. Drawing the rest from reference TRBV7-2 and TRBJ2-4, the complete variable domain is GAGVSQSPSNKVTEKGKDVELRCDPISGHTALYWYRQSLGQGLEFLIYFQGNSAPDKSGLPSDRFSAERTGGSVSTLTIQRTQQEDSAVYLCASSLVAGFDKNIQYFGAGTRLSVL.

The V gene is TRBV11-1, the J gene TRBJ2-3, with 8 bases that match TRBD1. The V segment lost 5 bases and the J segment 6 bases; nucleotides outside the gene matches: 10. Germline CDR1 and CDR2: SGHAT and FQDESV (reference sequence). The CDR3 totals 15 residues. DNA for the CDR3: TGTGCCAGCAGCCCCCGACAGGGGAGACTTGATACGCAGTATTTT. This translates into CASSPRQGRLDTQYF.

This clone was observed once. The V and J genes are TRBV6-1 and TRBJ1-4; TRBD1 aligns across 9 bases. The CDR3 spans 14 residues. Losses at the gene ends were 8 bases for V and 5 bases for J; bases not matched to a gene: 6. CDR1 is MNHNS, CDR2 SASEGT, per germline. The CDR3 bases are TGTGCCAGCCGCAGACAGGGGGGGAATGAAAAACTGTTTTTT. This gives the protein CASRRQGGNEKLFF.

Here the CDR3 DNA reads TGTGCCAGCAGTTTACACCTACAGGGGGGTGAGCAGTTCTTC. This encodes CASSLHLQGGEQFF. The chain carries TRBV28 and TRBJ2-1; 8 bases fit TRBD1. Germline V gene sequence: CDR1 MDHEN, CDR2 SYDVKM. The V segment lost 2 bases and the J segment 9 bases; nucleotides outside the gene matches: 6. The CDR3 covers 14 residues.

The V and J genes are TRBV6-5 and TRBJ2-7; tentatively, D is TRBD1 (6 bases). CDR3 length: 13 amino acids. The germline V gene has CDR1 MNHEY and CDR2 SVGAGI. V lost 6 bases to trimming and J lost 3 bases, with 12 bases between them. CDR3 residues: CASSLGTNYEQYF. CDR3 sequence (DNA): TGTGCCAGCAGCCTGGGGACAAACTACGAGCAGTACTTC.

This rearrangement joins TRBV30 to TRBJ1-1, with a weak D call TRBD1 (6 bases). V was clipped by 4 bases and J by 0 bases, with 12 bases between them. Per the germline V gene, CDR1 is GTSNPN and CDR2 is SVGIG (reference sequence). CDR3 length: 14 amino acids. This CDR3 is CAWTQTGMNTEAFF. The CDR3 region has the DNA TGTGCCTGGACCCAGACAGGCATGAACACTGAAGCTTTCTTT.

This clone was seen only once. This chain uses TRBV28 with TRBJ2-3; TRBD2 matches at 8 bases. Trimming at V came to 2 bases and at J to 1 base, leaving 2 bases not matched to a gene. The length of the CDR3 is 15 residues. Looked up from germline, CDR1 is MDHEN and CDR2 is SYDVKM. The CDR3 DNA sequence: TGTGCCAGCAGTTTAGCGGGGGGACGCACAGATACGCAGTATTTT. Protein sequence: CASSLAGGRTDTQYF.